These 24 T cell receptor beta chains share one sample of origin, sequenced in a study of cytomegalovirus exposure and HLA in healthy donors (dated by TCRdb to about 2017). Library preparation employed the immunoSEQ multiplex PCR assay. For the multiplex PCR, a mixture combining 60 forward primers for TCR Vbeta segments and 13 reverse primers for TCR Jbeta segments was used. As stored in TCRdb, this immuneACCESS dataset retains in-frame rearrangements with V and J assigned. A fraction of the clones does not appear; measured against another copy, unresolved V genes explain less than half of the discrepancy, and the remainder lacks a known reason. The sample yields 270,000 or so clones; 80% to 90% were counted once. The top ten clones comprise roughly 4% of the sample. The sample comprised PBMCs. The receptors shown here come from a man aged 35 to 55 in good health and CMV-seropositive.

This chain uses TRBV9 with TRBJ2-1, with 9 bases fitting TRBD2. V gave up 0 bases and J gave up 7 bases; unmatched junction bases: 8. Per the germline V gene, CDR1 is SGDLS and CDR2 is YYNGEE. The CDR3 sequence is 16 residues long. CDR3 loop: CASSVGALAGANEQFF. As DNA, the CDR3 is TGTGCCAGCAGCGTAGGAGCGTTAGCGGGAGCAAATGAGCAGTTCTTC.

Points on this clone: Sequence at one end of the junction differs from germline and may be a read error. The genes are TRBV4-1 and TRBJ2-7; the match to TRBD2 covers 9 bases. The CDR3 runs to 15 residues. CDR1 and CDR2 (germline): MGHRA, YSYEKL. The DNA of the CDR3 is TGTGCCAGCAGCCAAGAGTTAGCGGGAGTTAACGAGCAGTACTTC. This codes for CASSQELAGVNEQYF.

This clone showed up just a few times. V is TRBV7-9 and J is TRBJ2-7; 7 bases fit TRBD1. The CDR3 has 14 amino acids. The J segment lost 2 bases and the V segment lost 7 bases, leaving 8 bases of the junction unmatched. Germline assignment: CDR1 SEHNR and CDR2 FQNEAQ (reference sequence). CDR3 protein: CASTPRGLPYEQYF. CDR3 nucleotide sequence: TGTGCCAGCACCCCGAGGGGGCTTCCCTACGAGCAGTACTTC.

The chain couples TRBV5-1 to TRBJ2-3; 10 nucleotides line up with TRBD1. The CDR3 runs to 16 residues. J was trimmed by 0 bases and V by 3 bases; bases with no gene match: 4. Germline V lookup: CDR1 SGHRS, CDR2 YFSETQ. The CDR3 sequence: CASSSRQGASTDTQYF. CDR3 nucleotide sequence: TGCGCCAGCAGCTCCAGACAGGGGGCTAGCACAGATACGCAGTATTTT.

This chain joins TRBV5-1 and TRBJ1-2, with D possibly being TRBD1 (5 bases). This CDR3 spans 14 amino acids. The V end lost 4 bases, the J end lost 3 bases, and 13 bases lay between the germline ends. The germline gives CDR1 SGHRS, CDR2 YFSETQ. The CDR3 DNA reads as TGCGCCAGCAGCGGGGGGGTAGGAGACTATGGCTACACCTTC. Residues: CASSGGVGDYGYTF.

V gene TRBV4-3 combines with J gene TRBJ2-6; unclear D gene. The CDR3 has 16 residues. The ends were cut back, 0 bases at V and 2 bases at J, with 8 bases in the middle. CDR1 is LGHNA, CDR2 YSLEER, per germline. The CDR3 DNA sequence: TGCGCCAGCAGCCAAGATTCACGGGCTGGGGCCAACGTCCTGACTTTC. It specifies CASSQDSRAGANVLTF.

The chain has TRBV27 and TRBJ2-5; 7 bases are a match to TRBD1. The CDR3 extends over 14 amino acids. The ends lost 6 bases at V and 5 bases at J; junction bases unmatched: 9. CDR1 is MNHEY and CDR2 is SMNVEV in the germline V gene (reference sequence). The DNA for the CDR3 is TGTGCCAGCAGGCGGACAGGACTGCAGGAGACCCAGTACTTC. Protein sequence: CASRRTGLQETQYF.

This clone was seen only once. The chain links TRBV5-1 to TRBJ1-1, with D possibly TRBD1 on 6 matching bases. The CDR3 length is 13 residues. Trimming left V 5 bases short and J 4 bases short, with 12 bases between. CDR1 and CDR2 from the germline V gene are SGHRS and YFSETQ. The DNA for the CDR3 is TGCGCCAGCAGTAGGGGAGGGGGCACTGAAGCTTTCTTT. Translating it yields CASSRGGGTEAFF. The whole variable domain, filled in from reference TRBV5-1 and TRBJ1-1, reads KAGVTQTPRYLIKTRGQQVTLSCSPISGHRSVSWYQQTPGQGLQFLFEYFSETQRNKGNFPGRFSGRQFSNSRSEMNVSTLELGDSALYLCASSRGGGTEAFFGQGTRLTVV.

The chain recombines TRBV9 with TRBJ2-2; TRBD2 matches 9 bases. Germline V lookup: CDR1 SGDLS, CDR2 YYNGEE. The V gene end was trimmed by 0 bases and the J gene end by 3 bases; junction bases not matched to a gene: 6. There are 17 residues in the CDR3. CDR3 loop: CASSVVGSGSHTGELFF. The DNA for the CDR3 is TGTGCCAGCAGCGTAGTCGGTAGCGGGAGTCACACCGGGGAGCTGTTTTTT.

The V and J genes are TRBV7-2 and TRBJ1-2; 7 bases map to TRBD1. V trimming: 3 bases; J trimming: 4 bases; junction bases outside the gene matches: 11. From germline, CDR1 is SGHTA and CDR2 FQGNSA. This CDR3 spans 16 amino acids. The CDR3: CASSFRTQDRLYGYTF. CDR3 bases: TGTGCCAGCAGCTTTAGAACACAGGACAGGCTCTATGGCTACACCTTC.

As regards this clone: The sample holds other DNA sequences that translate to the same CDR3. The chain has TRBV7-8 and TRBJ1-5; perhaps TRBD1 as D (5 bases). V was cut by 1 base and J by 4 bases, with 8 bases left in between. CDR1 and CDR2 (germline): SGHVS, FQNEAQ. The CDR3 has 14 amino acids. The CDR3 bases are TGTGCCAGCAGCTTAGGGGGGGGGAATCAGCCCCAGCATTTT. Translated, it gives CASSLGGGNQPQHF.

The chain is built from TRBV18 and TRBJ2-2, with D perhaps TRBD2 (5 bases). Trimming pared 5 bases from V and 2 bases from J, leaving 12 bases between. The germline gives CDR1 KGHSH, CDR2 LQKENI. The length of the CDR3 is 15 residues. The CDR3 bases are TGTGCCAGCTCAGCGGGCCAAAGAAACACCGGGGAGCTGTTTTTT. Translation: CASSAGQRNTGELFF.

This sequence joins TRBV7-9 and TRBJ2-7; a possible D gene is TRBD1 (6 bases). V lost 5 bases, J lost 2 bases, and 10 bases lay in between. This CDR3 comprises 13 residues. The germline CDR1 and CDR2 sequences are SEHNR and FQNEAQ (reference sequence). The CDR3 region has the DNA TGTGCCAGCAGCGCGGACAGTCCCTACGAGCAGTACTTC. It codes for CASSADSPYEQYF.

J is TRBJ1-6 and V is TRBV7-9; the match to TRBD1 covers 7 bases. CDR1 and CDR2 (germline): SEHNR, FQNEAQ (reference sequence). V trimming: 4 bases; J trimming: 7 bases; junction bases outside the gene matches: 7. The CDR3 has 15 amino acids. The chain's CDR3 is CASSYSGTVNSPLHF. DNA of the CDR3: TGTGCCAGCAGCTATAGCGGGACAGTCAATTCACCCCTCCACTTT. Variable domain in full (rest from reference TRBV7-9 and TRBJ1-6): DTGVSQNPRHKITKRGQNVTFRCDPISEHNRLYWYRQTLGQGPEFLTYFQNEAQLEKSRLLSDRFSAERPKGSFSTLEIQRTEQGDSAMYLCASSYSGTVNSPLHFGNGTRLTVT.

The chain couples TRBV9 to TRBJ1-4; a weak D match, TRBD1 (5 bases). The CDR3 runs 14 residues. The V end lost 0 bases, the J end lost 7 bases, and 10 bases lay between the germline ends. The germline V gene encodes CDR1 SGDLS and CDR2 YYNGEE. This CDR3 is CASSVGGGSEKLFF. CDR3 DNA: TGTGCCAGCAGCGTAGGGGGGGGAAGTGAAAAACTGTTTTTT. Together with reference TRBV9 and TRBJ1-4, the CDR3 gives the full variable domain: DSGVTQTPKHLITATGQRVTLRCSPRSGDLSVYWYQQSLDQGLQFLIQYYNGEERAKGNILERFSAQQFPDLHSELNLSSLELGDSALYFCASSVGGGSEKLFFGSGTQLSVL.

This chain uses TRBV7-9 with TRBJ1-5; tentative D call: TRBD1 (6 bases). V lost 3 bases and J 2 bases, leaving 11 bases between the germline ends. CDR1 and CDR2 from the germline V gene are SEHNR and FQNEAQ (reference sequence). The length of the CDR3 is 15 residues. CDR3 sequence: CASSLGARGNQPQHF. The CDR3 DNA sequence: TGTGCCAGCAGCTTGGGGGCGCGGGGCAATCAGCCCCAGCATTTT.

The V call is TRBV5-4, the J call TRBJ1-4; D is perhaps TRBD1 (6 bases). Germline V gene lookup returns CDR1 SGHNT and CDR2 YYREEE (reference sequence). V was pared by 3 bases and J by 8 bases, with 17 bases between. This CDR3 has 15 residues. CDR3 sequence: CASSSKRGNGEKLFF. The DNA for the CDR3 is TGTGCCAGCAGCTCCAAGAGGGGGAACGGGGAAAAACTGTTTTTT.

The chain joins TRBV30 to TRBJ1-4, with D perhaps TRBD1 (5 bases). Trimming removed 7 bases at V and 3 bases at J, with 12 bases between. Germline CDR1 GTSNPN, CDR2 SVGIG (reference sequence). The CDR3 has 13 amino acids. The CDR3 DNA is TGTGCCTTATCCAGGGTGGCTAATGAAAAACTGTTTTTT. Residues: CALSRVANEKLFF. The entire variable domain, with the rest obtained from reference TRBV30 and TRBJ1-4, is as follows: SQTIHQWPATLVQPVGSPLSLECTVEGTSNPNLYWYRQAAGRGLQLLFYSVGIGQISSEVPQNLSASRPQDRQFILSSKKLLLSDSGFYLCALSRVANEKLFFGSGTQLSVL.

This clone has just one count. This rearrangement joins TRBV5-6 to TRBJ2-1; 10 positions match TRBD2. CDR3 size: 15 residues. Looked up from germline, CDR1 is SGHDT and CDR2 is YYEEEE. The V segment lost 7 bases and the J segment 7 bases; nucleotides outside the gene matches: 11. CDR3 sequence: CASGLVAGGWNEQFF. Here the CDR3 DNA reads TGTGCCAGCGGCCTAGTAGCGGGGGGCTGGAATGAGCAGTTCTTC. Based on the CDR3 plus reference TRBV5-6 and TRBJ2-1, the full variable domain is DAGVTQSPTHLIKTRGQQVTLRCSPKSGHDTVSWYQQALGQGPQFIFQYYEEEERQRGNFPDRFSGHQFPNYSSELNVNALLLGDSALYLCASGLVAGGWNEQFFGPGTRLTVL.

This clone has more than one count but fewer than ten. The sample holds other DNA sequences that translate to the same CDR3. This chain joins TRBV29-1 and TRBJ1-1, with D unresolved. Germline V gene lookup returns CDR1 SQVTM and CDR2 ANQGSEA. The V end lost 6 bases, the J end lost 1 base, and 24 bases lay between the germline ends. The CDR3 extends over 17 amino acids. CDR3: CSVFTSGRRHTNTEAFF. CDR3 sequence (DNA): TGCAGCGTGTTTACAAGCGGGAGACGGCATACGAACACTGAAGCTTTCTTT.

The chain is built from TRBV27 and TRBJ2-1, with 8 bases matching TRBD1. Germline CDR1 and CDR2: MNHEY and SMNVEV (reference sequence). V gave up 1 base and J gave up 5 bases; unmatched junction bases: 7. The CDR3 runs to 16 residues. The CDR3 nucleotides are TGTGCCAGCAGTTTATTGGGGACAGGTCTAAACAATGAGCAGTTCTTC. Encoded protein: CASSLLGTGLNNEQFF.

This chain links TRBV21-1 with TRBJ1-2; the table's TRBD1 call for D was not verified on the DNA. TRBV21-1 is shown as a pseudogene. This CDR3 spans 15 amino acids. The CDR3 sequence: CASSSRDKRCRGYTF. CDR3 bases: TGTGCCAGCAGCTCCAGGGACAAACGATGTCGGGGCTACACCTTC.

The chain carries TRBV4-1 and TRBJ1-2, with a tentative D call TRBD1 (6 bases). The CDR3 consists of 14 residues. Germline CDR1 and CDR2: MGHRA and YSYEKL. Trimming cost V 3 bases and J 4 bases, with 12 bases left between them. DNA of the CDR3: TGCGCCAGCAGCCAGGGGGGGCAGAGCTATGGCTACACCTTC. Translated, it gives CASSQGGQSYGYTF.

Of note for this clone: In this CDR3 the conserved last residue, phenylalanine or tryptophan, is missing, so a read error is likely. Because the CDR3's place on the DNA is in doubt, the DNA is left out and the CDR3 is given as listed by TCRdb. The chain recombines TRBV23-1 with TRBJ2-4; TRBD2, the D gene given by the table, was not confirmed from the DNA. TRBV23-1 is given ORF status, its function remaining uncertain. 9 amino acids form the CDR3, both terminal residues included. This chain's CDR3 is CASSHFCPG.